Listed below are T cell receptor beta chains from one sample, sequenced in a study of T cell responses to AZD1222 COVID-19 vaccine. TCRdb's copy holds only in-frame clones and misses some; the assay was immunoSEQ multiplex PCR. The table lists about 120,000 clones, approximately 85% of them singletons. The material was peripheral blood, obtained on day 0 of AZD1222 vaccination. The receptors derive from an adult in good health. The CDR3 runs from the conserved cysteine through the conserved F or W. Fields, in order: clone size, D gene, V gene, J gene, CDR3 protein, CDR3 DNA. The D gene is left open where the match is weak. The listing skips clone size in some rows; elsewhere it reads once, few, many or a size class.

clone size: NA; D gene: NA; V gene: TRBV2; J gene: TRBJ1-5; CDR3 protein: CASSDISSNQPQHF; CDR3 DNA: TGTGCCAGCAGTGATATCTCGAGCAATCAGCCCCAGCATTTT
clone size: NA; D gene: TRBD1; V gene: TRBV11-2; J gene: TRBJ1-3; CDR3 protein: CASSPQGVDYSGNTIYF; CDR3 DNA: TGTGCCAGCAGCCCCCAGGGGGTCGATTACTCTGGAAACACCATATATTTT
clone size: NA; D gene: NA; V gene: TRBV9; J gene: TRBJ1-2; CDR3 protein: CASSAGRLTRSGYTF; CDR3 DNA: TGTGCCAGCAGCGCTGGACGGCTTACGCGGAGTGGCTACACCTTC
clone size: once; D gene: NA; V gene: TRBV14; J gene: TRBJ2-7; CDR3 protein: CASSQAKFTGQYF; CDR3 DNA: TGTGCCAGCAGCCAAGCTAAGTTTACGGGGCAGTACTTC
clone size: NA; D gene: NA; V gene: TRBV11-1; J gene: TRBJ2-1; CDR3 protein: CASSSLAEAGYNEQFF; CDR3 DNA: TGTGCCAGCAGCTCCTTAGCGGAGGCAGGCTACAATGAGCAGTTCTTC
clone size: NA; D gene: NA; V gene: TRBV7-2; J gene: TRBJ1-6; CDR3 protein: CASSLRSLNSPLHF; CDR3 DNA: TGTGCCAGCTCTTTGCGAAGCCTTAATTCACCCCTCCACTTT
clone size: once; D gene: NA; V gene: TRBV7-2; J gene: TRBJ1-4; CDR3 protein: CASSLGLADEKLFF; CDR3 DNA: TGTGCCAGCAGCTTAGGCTTGGCGGATGAAAAACTGTTTTTT
clone size: NA; D gene: NA; V gene: TRBV10-3; J gene: TRBJ1-6; CDR3 protein: CAISGTADSPLHF; CDR3 DNA: TGTGCCATCAGTGGGACAGCCGATTCACCCCTCCACTTT
clone size: NA; D gene: NA; V gene: TRBV30; J gene: TRBJ1-1; CDR3 protein: CAWHTSSSNTEAFF; CDR3 DNA: TGTGCCTGGCACACCTCAAGTTCGAACACTGAAGCTTTCTTT
clone size: NA; D gene: NA; V gene: TRBV2; J gene: TRBJ1-3; CDR3 protein: CASSRDGSGNTIYF; CDR3 DNA: TGTGCCAGCAGCCGGGACGGCTCTGGAAACACCATATATTTT
clone size: NA; D gene: NA; V gene: TRBV18; J gene: TRBJ2-2; CDR3 protein: CASSPRGGELFF; CDR3 DNA: TGTGCCAGCTCACCACGAGGGGGGGAGCTGTTTTTT
clone size: NA; D gene: NA; V gene: TRBV15; J gene: TRBJ2-3; CDR3 protein: CATSSRAGTDTQYF; CDR3 DNA: TGTGCCACCAGCAGCAGGGCAGGTACAGATACGCAGTATTTT
clone size: NA; D gene: TRBD2; V gene: TRBV5-8; J gene: TRBJ2-1; CDR3 protein: CASSRTSGRASPYNEQFF; CDR3 DNA: TGTGCCAGCAGCCGGACTAGCGGGAGGGCCAGTCCCTACAATGAGCAGTTCTTC
clone size: NA; D gene: NA; V gene: TRBV4-2; J gene: TRBJ1-1; CDR3 protein: CASSPEPGRRMNTEAFF; CDR3 DNA: TGTGCCAGCAGCCCAGAACCCGGACGGAGAATGAACACTGAAGCTTTCTTT
clone size: NA; D gene: TRBD1; V gene: TRBV5-4; J gene: TRBJ1-2; CDR3 protein: CASSIGQGYGYTF; CDR3 DNA: TGTGCCAGCAGCATCGGACAGGGCTATGGCTACACCTTC
clone size: NA; D gene: TRBD2; V gene: TRBV2; J gene: TRBJ2-7; CDR3 protein: CASQTSGGMEQYF; CDR3 DNA: TGTGCCAGCCAGACTAGCGGGGGGATGGAGCAGTACTTC
clone size: NA; D gene: NA; V gene: TRBV11-1; J gene: TRBJ2-1; CDR3 protein: CASSQSKTGSYNEQFF; CDR3 DNA: TGTGCCAGCAGCCAAAGTAAGACAGGATCCTACAATGAGCAGTTCTTC
clone size: NA; D gene: TRBD2; V gene: TRBV30; J gene: TRBJ2-2; CDR3 protein: CAWSVRAGGPVTGELFF; CDR3 DNA: TGTGCCTGGAGTGTACGAGCGGGGGGGCCAGTTACCGGGGAGCTGTTTTTT
clone size: NA; D gene: TRBD1; V gene: TRBV7-3; J gene: TRBJ2-1; CDR3 protein: CASSLTPDRVEQFF; CDR3 DNA: TGTGCCAGCAGCTTAACCCCGGACAGGGTTGAGCAGTTCTTC
clone size: NA; D gene: NA; V gene: TRBV27; J gene: TRBJ1-2; CDR3 protein: CASSIAAGNYGYTF; CDR3 DNA: TGTGCCAGCAGTATAGCGGCGGGAAACTATGGCTACACCTTC
clone size: NA; D gene: NA; V gene: TRBV19; J gene: TRBJ2-7; CDR3 protein: CASSSTTGKDSYEQYF; CDR3 DNA: TGTGCCAGTAGTAGCACTACAGGGAAGGACTCCTACGAGCAGTACTTC
clone size: NA; D gene: NA; V gene: TRBV10-3; J gene: TRBJ1-2; CDR3 protein: CAISAPGADYGYTF; CDR3 DNA: TGTGCCATCAGTGCTCCGGGGGCGGACTATGGCTACACCTTC
clone size: NA; D gene: NA; V gene: TRBV4-1; J gene: TRBJ1-4; CDR3 protein: CASSQALGEKLFF; CDR3 DNA: TGCGCCAGCAGCCAAGCCCTAGGGGAAAAACTGTTTTTT
clone size: NA; D gene: TRBD1; V gene: TRBV5-1; J gene: TRBJ1-6; CDR3 protein: CASSSRPGQAYNSPLHF; CDR3 DNA: TGCGCCAGCAGCTCCCGTCCGGGACAGGCCTATAATTCACCCCTCCACTTT
clone size: NA; D gene: TRBD1; V gene: TRBV2; J gene: TRBJ1-6; CDR3 protein: CASRRPGQGVNSPLHF; CDR3 DNA: TGTGCCAGTAGGAGACCGGGACAGGGAGTGAATTCACCCCTCCACTTT
clone size: NA; D gene: NA; V gene: TRBV2; J gene: TRBJ1-2; CDR3 protein: CASSELAPDYGYTF; CDR3 DNA: TGTGCCAGCAGTGAGTTGGCCCCCGACTATGGCTACACCTTC
clone size: NA; D gene: TRBD1; V gene: TRBV10-3; J gene: TRBJ1-6; CDR3 protein: CAIRPGQGSSPLHF; CDR3 DNA: TGTGCCATCAGGCCGGGACAGGGGAGTTCACCCCTCCACTTT
clone size: NA; D gene: NA; V gene: TRBV12-3/TRBV12-4; J gene: TRBJ1-3; CDR3 protein: CASSSAGNTIYF; CDR3 DNA: TGTGCCAGCAGCTCAGCTGGAAACACCATATATTTT
clone size: NA; D gene: NA; V gene: TRBV9; J gene: TRBJ1-3; CDR3 protein: CASSLTGSPSGNTIYF; CDR3 DNA: TGTGCCAGCAGCCTGACAGGCTCTCCCTCTGGAAACACCATATATTTT
clone size: NA; D gene: NA; V gene: TRBV11-2; J gene: TRBJ2-7; CDR3 protein: CASRSPGRGYEQYF; CDR3 DNA: TGTGCCAGCAGATCACCGGGACGCGGCTACGAGCAGTACTTC
clone size: NA; D gene: NA; V gene: TRBV5-1; J gene: TRBJ2-1; CDR3 protein: CASTRVGRTSNEQFF; CDR3 DNA: TGCGCCAGCACCAGAGTCGGTAGAACCAGTAATGAGCAGTTCTTC
clone size: NA; D gene: NA; V gene: TRBV5-5; J gene: TRBJ2-7; CDR3 protein: CASRMAQDSSYEQYF; CDR3 DNA: TGTGCCAGCAGAATGGCGCAGGATAGCTCCTACGAGCAGTACTTC
clone size: NA; D gene: TRBD1; V gene: TRBV28; J gene: TRBJ1-1; CDR3 protein: CASSSGQGGLQAFF; CDR3 DNA: TGTGCCAGCAGTTCGGGACAGGGCGGGCTTCAAGCTTTCTTT
clone size: NA; D gene: NA; V gene: TRBV4-3; J gene: TRBJ1-2; CDR3 protein: CASSQDTGNYGYTF; CDR3 DNA: TGCGCCAGCAGCCAAGACACAGGGAACTATGGCTACACCTTC
clone size: NA; D gene: TRBD1; V gene: TRBV9; J gene: TRBJ2-1; CDR3 protein: CASSAGQGNEQFF; CDR3 DNA: TGTGCCAGCAGCGCGGGACAGGGCAATGAGCAGTTCTTC
clone size: NA; D gene: NA; V gene: TRBV4-1; J gene: TRBJ1-2; CDR3 protein: CASSQGGGDLYGYTF; CDR3 DNA: TGCGCCAGCAGCCAAGGGGGCGGGGACCTCTATGGCTACACCTTC
clone size: NA; D gene: NA; V gene: TRBV7-2; J gene: TRBJ2-5; CDR3 protein: CASSLRWSGQETQYF; CDR3 DNA: TGTGCCAGCAGCTTGAGATGGAGTGGACAAGAGACCCAGTACTTC
clone size: once; D gene: NA; V gene: TRBV24-1; J gene: TRBJ1-6; CDR3 protein: CATSDGSYNSPLHF; CDR3 DNA: TGTGCCACCAGTGACGGCTCCTATAATTCACCCCTCCACTTT
clone size: NA; D gene: NA; V gene: TRBV7-2; J gene: TRBJ2-3; CDR3 protein: CASSLAGMGFSTDTQYF; CDR3 DNA: TGTGCCAGCAGCTTAGCGGGGATGGGCTTTAGCACAGATACGCAGTATTTT
clone size: NA; D gene: TRBD2; V gene: TRBV9; J gene: TRBJ2-5; CDR3 protein: CASSARLAGAETQYF; CDR3 DNA: TGTGCCAGCAGCGCCAGACTAGCGGGGGCAGAGACCCAGTACTTC
clone size: NA; D gene: NA; V gene: TRBV19; J gene: TRBJ2-2; CDR3 protein: CASSPPPYRANTGELFF; CDR3 DNA: TGTGCCAGTAGTCCTCCTCCCTACCGGGCCAACACCGGGGAGCTGTTTTTT
clone size: NA; D gene: NA; V gene: TRBV28; J gene: TRBJ2-7; CDR3 protein: CASRTGKGYEQYF; CDR3 DNA: TGTGCCAGCAGGACGGGGAAAGGATACGAGCAGTACTTC